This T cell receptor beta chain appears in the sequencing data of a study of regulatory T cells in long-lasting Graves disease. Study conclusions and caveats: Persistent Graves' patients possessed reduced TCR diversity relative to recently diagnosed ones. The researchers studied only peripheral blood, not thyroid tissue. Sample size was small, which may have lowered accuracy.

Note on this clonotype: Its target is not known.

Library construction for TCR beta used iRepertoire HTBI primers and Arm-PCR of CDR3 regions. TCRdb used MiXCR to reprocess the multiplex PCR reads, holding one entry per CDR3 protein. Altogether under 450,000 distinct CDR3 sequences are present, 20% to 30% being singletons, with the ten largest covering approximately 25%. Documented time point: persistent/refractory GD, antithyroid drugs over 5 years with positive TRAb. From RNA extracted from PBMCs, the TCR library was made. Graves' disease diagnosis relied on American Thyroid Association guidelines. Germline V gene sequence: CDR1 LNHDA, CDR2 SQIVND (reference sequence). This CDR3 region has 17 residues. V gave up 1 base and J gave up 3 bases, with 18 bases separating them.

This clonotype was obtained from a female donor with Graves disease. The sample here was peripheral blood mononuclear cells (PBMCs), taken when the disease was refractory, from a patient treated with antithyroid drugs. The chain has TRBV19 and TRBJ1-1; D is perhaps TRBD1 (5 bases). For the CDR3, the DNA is TGTGCCAGTAGTATAGGCCGATGGGGCACGGGGGACACTGAAGCTTTCTTT. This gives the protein CASSIGRWGTGDTEAFF.